Shown below are 10 T cell receptor beta chains from a single sample sequenced in a study of technical replicates of blood from a few donors. Clones were read by immunoSEQ multiplex PCR, and TCRdb kept only the in-frame ones, dropping some. The table records tens of thousands of clones, about 95% of them present only once. The sequencing sample was made of T cells isolated from PBMCs. The receptors derive from a human donor in good health.

The chain links TRBV29-1 to TRBJ1-2; the D is unclear. V was cut by 7 bases and J by 4 bases, with 10 bases left in between. The CDR3 covers 11 residues. The germline V gene encodes CDR1 SQVTM and CDR2 ANQGSEA. CDR3 bases: TGCAGCGGGGCAGGTGCCTATGGCTACACCTTC. This encodes CSGAGAYGYTF.

The V and J genes are TRBV7-9 and TRBJ2-1, with 9 bases fitting TRBD2. CDR1 is SEHNR, CDR2 FQNEAQ, per germline (reference sequence). The CDR3 has 13 residues. J gave up 6 bases and V 5 bases, and 2 bases lay outside the gene matches. The CDR3 is CASSQAGGNEQFF. CDR3 DNA sequence: TGTGCCAGCAGCCAAGCGGGAGGCAATGAGCAGTTCTTC.

This clone occurred once. This sequence joins TRBV5-1 and TRBJ2-1, with D perhaps TRBD1 (6 bases). Germline-derived CDR1 and CDR2 are SGHRS and YFSETQ. V was pared by 0 bases and J by 8 bases, with 9 bases between. This CDR3 is 13 amino acids long. The CDR3 bases are TGCGCCAGCAGCTTGGAGGACAGCGATGAGCAGTTCTTC. The encoded protein is CASSLEDSDEQFF.

The genes are TRBV28 and TRBJ2-1; no firm D call. Germline V CDR1 and CDR2: MDHEN, SYDVKM. This CDR3 spans 12 amino acids. With 3 bases removed from V and 4 bases from J, the gap between germline ends came to 4 bases. The DNA of the CDR3 is TGTGCCAGCAGTTTCGTATACAATGAGCAGTTCTTC. Protein: CASSFVYNEQFF.

This sequence joins TRBV14 and TRBJ1-4; 9 positions match TRBD1. The ends lost 2 bases at V and 7 bases at J; junction bases unmatched: 5. Per germline, CDR1 SGHDN and CDR2 FVKESK. This CDR3 spans 15 amino acids. The CDR3 sequence is CASSQWDREAEKLFF. The CDR3 nucleotides read TGTGCCAGCAGCCAATGGGACAGGGAGGCTGAAAAACTGTTTTTT.

This chain connects TRBV19 to TRBJ2-1; 10 nucleotides match TRBD2. The CDR3 is made up of 14 amino acids. V was clipped by 2 bases and J by 6 bases; unmatched bases: 1. The germline gives CDR1 LNHDA, CDR2 SQIVND (reference sequence). CDR3 DNA: TGTGCCAGTAGTATACTAGCGGGGGTCAATGAGCAGTTCTTC. Its translation: CASSILAGVNEQFF.

V and J are TRBV5-6 and TRBJ1-2; D may be TRBD1 (5 bases). Germline loops: CDR1 SGHDT, CDR2 YYEEEE. CDR3 length: 13 amino acids. Deletions cut 0 bases from V and 8 bases from J, with 11 bases between. The CDR3 nucleotides read TGTGCCAGCAGCTTGGCCGGGGGTCCGGGCTACACCTTC. It specifies CASSLAGGPGYTF.

The V and J genes are TRBV5-6 and TRBJ2-7, with 9 bases fitting TRBD1. The germline gives CDR1 SGHDT, CDR2 YYEEEE. The CDR3 has 16 residues. The junction had 12 bases not matched to a gene; V was cut back by 5 bases and J by 3 bases. The DNA of the CDR3 is TGTGCCAGCAGGCGTGACACCGGGACAGGGCACTACGAGCAGTACTTC. Protein: CASRRDTGTGHYEQYF.

The rearrangement joins TRBV18 to TRBJ2-1; D possibly corresponds to TRBD2 (6 bases). CDR3 length equals 12 residues. Trimming took off 2 bases at V and 7 bases at J, with 6 bases between the two ends. Germline values: CDR1 KGHSH, CDR2 LQKENI. The CDR3 sequence: CASSPGLNEQFF. CDR3 nucleotides: TGTGCCAGCTCACCAGGACTAAATGAGCAGTTCTTC. Supplemented by reference TRBV18 and TRBJ2-1, the full variable domain reads NAGVMQNPRHLVRRRGQEARLRCSPMKGHSHVYWYRQLPEEGLKFMVYLQKENIIDESGMPKERFSAEFPKEGPSILRIQQVVRGDSAAYFCASSPGLNEQFFGPGTRLTVL.

This chain uses TRBV2 with TRBJ2-3, with TRBD2 matching over 16 bases. Per the germline V gene, CDR1 is SNHLY and CDR2 is FYNNEI. Trimming took 2 bases from V and 5 from J; bases not matched to a gene: 4. The CDR3 length is 17 residues. This chain's CDR3 is CASSETGLAGGEDTQYF. The CDR3 DNA is TGTGCCAGCAGTGAAACGGGACTAGCGGGAGGGGAAGATACGCAGTATTTT.